Listed below are T cell receptor beta chains from one sample, sequenced in a study of beta chain features in type 1 diabetes. The repertoire was sequenced with immunoSEQ multiplex PCR; TCRdb's copy has only in-frame clones and lacks some. The sample lists 250,000 to 350,000 clones, 14% occurring once. The material sequenced was naive CD4+ T cells from blood. Receptors originate from a man aged 30 to 39 with type 1 diabetes. Both conserved end residues are trimmed from each CDR3. Each record gives: clone size, D gene, J gene, V gene, CDR3 protein. A D gene is named only where the DNA matches it firmly. Size tells how often a clone was seen (once, few, many) or the class of an expanded clone, and some rows leave it out.

NA TRBD2 TRBJ2-5 TRBV7-9 ASSTSGRVETQY
few NA TRBJ2-6 TRBV5-1 ASTDTNSGANVLT
few TRBD1 TRBJ1-4 TRBV7-9 ASSLDGTGDNEKLF
few TRBD2 TRBJ2-3 TRBV7-9 ASSLGSGRTADTQY
few NA TRBJ2-7 TRBV21-1 ASSKLRGASS
NA TRBD1 TRBJ2-7 TRBV18 ASSPTTGGNEQY
few TRBD2 TRBJ2-7 TRBV19 ASSIARTSVGREQY
NA NA TRBJ2-1 TRBV7-3 ASSPTSGSRNEQF
NA TRBD1 TRBJ1-2 TRBV28 ASSLQGGANYGYT
once TRBD2 TRBJ2-5 TRBV6-6 ASSPGLAGGPETQY
few NA TRBJ2-1 TRBV7-2 ASSFWRSPSSYNEQF
few TRBD1 TRBJ2-7 TRBV29-1 SAKGQTYEQY
few TRBD2 TRBJ2-7 TRBV29-1 SVQRLAEPYEQY
few TRBD2 TRBJ2-1 TRBV9 ASSSSGLAVYNEQF
few NA TRBJ2-4 TRBV29-1 SVDEGAKNIQY
few NA TRBJ2-1 TRBV28 ASTELAHLYNEQF
few NA TRBJ2-7 TRBV2 ASHRTFYYEQY
NA NA TRBJ2-1 TRBV5-1 ASSRGSSYNEQF
NA NA TRBJ2-6 TRBV28 ASNPSGAGANVLT
NA TRBD2 TRBJ2-3 TRBV6-1 ASRGLAGDTQY
NA TRBD1 TRBJ2-3 TRBV2 ASSGGQTTDTQY
few TRBD1 TRBJ1-2 TRBV28 ASSQTGLVRGYT
NA TRBD1 TRBJ2-5 TRBV7-2 ASSPGDRKETQY
NA TRBD1 TRBJ2-5 TRBV28 ASSFPDRGRETQY
few TRBD2 TRBJ2-7 TRBV6-5 ASSSVVAGAYEQY
NA NA TRBJ1-1 TRBV4-2 ASSLLINTEAF
NA TRBD1 TRBJ2-1 TRBV11-2 ASSLRGPGQEF
NA NA TRBJ1-4 TRBV5-1 ASSLSGAATNEKLF
NA TRBD2 TRBJ2-1 TRBV7-9 ASSALAGEGNEQF
few TRBD2 TRBJ2-5 TRBV4-3 ASSQTSGSAGETQY
NA NA TRBJ2-7 TRBV10-3 AISGTASYEQY
NA TRBD1 TRBJ2-5 TRBV11-1 ASSLDRGETQY
few NA TRBJ1-2 TRBV19 ASSIGSQAYGYT
NA TRBD2 TRBJ2-1 TRBV7-9 ASSLGLAVSSYNEQF
NA NA TRBJ1-1 TRBV2 ASSSNRAIQAF
NA TRBD2 TRBJ2-7 TRBV30 AWSMLAGGVNEQY
NA NA TRBJ2-1 TRBV4-3 ASSQPGRARGNEQF
few NA TRBJ2-1 TRBV5-1 ASSSVPEDDEQF
few TRBD1 TRBJ2-2 TRBV9 ASSVEGTGNTGELF
NA TRBD2 TRBJ2-3 TRBV4-3 ASSQDPPGGLSTDTQY
few TRBD2 TRBJ2-1 TRBV5-1 ASSLGLRTRQDEQF
few NA TRBJ2-7 TRBV30 AWSVGGAEQY
NA TRBD2 TRBJ2-3 TRBV7-2 ASSPRLAGSTDTQY
NA NA TRBJ1-1 TRBV18 ASSPPQVDTEAF
NA TRBD2 TRBJ2-1 TRBV6-6 ASSLASGRNNEQF
NA TRBD2 TRBJ2-1 TRBV30 AWSSGTSGILSSYNEQF
NA NA TRBJ1-5 TRBV10-2 ASSESRLQPQH
few NA TRBJ1-2 TRBV7-9 ASSLAGTPAIYGYT
NA NA TRBJ2-7 TRBV5-4 ASSLEPGSYEQY